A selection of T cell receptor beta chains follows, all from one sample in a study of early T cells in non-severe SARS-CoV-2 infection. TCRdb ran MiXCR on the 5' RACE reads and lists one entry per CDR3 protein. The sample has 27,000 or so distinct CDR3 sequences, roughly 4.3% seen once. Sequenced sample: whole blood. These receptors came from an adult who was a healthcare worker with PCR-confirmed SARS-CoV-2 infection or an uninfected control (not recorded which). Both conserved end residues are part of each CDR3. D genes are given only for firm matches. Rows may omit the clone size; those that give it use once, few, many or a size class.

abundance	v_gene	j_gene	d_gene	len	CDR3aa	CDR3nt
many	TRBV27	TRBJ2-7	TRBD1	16	CASSLSKGGRTLEQYF	TGTGCCAGCAGTTTATCGAAAGGGGGCCGGACGTTGGAGCAGTACTTC
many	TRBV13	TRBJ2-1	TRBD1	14	CASSSGDRANEQFF	TGTGCCAGCAGCTCGGGCGACAGGGCTAATGAGCAGTTCTTC
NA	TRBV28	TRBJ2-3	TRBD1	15	CASSSAGTGTDTQYF	TGTGCCAGCAGTTCCGCCGGGACAGGGACAGATACGCAGTATTTT
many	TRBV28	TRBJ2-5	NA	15	CASSPRLSGQETQYF	TGTGCCAGCAGCCCCCGACTTAGCGGCCAAGAGACCCAGTACTTC
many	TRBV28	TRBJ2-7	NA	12	CASSSSTYEQYF	TGTGCCAGCAGTTCCTCTACCTACGAGCAGTACTTC
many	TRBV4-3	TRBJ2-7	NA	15	CASSQVLSGAYEQYF	TGCGCCAGCAGCCAAGTTCTTAGCGGCGCCTACGAGCAGTACTTC
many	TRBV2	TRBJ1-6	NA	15	CASSSLGQGDSPLHF	TGTGCCAGCAGTTCCCTGGGGCAGGGAGATTCACCCCTCCACTTT
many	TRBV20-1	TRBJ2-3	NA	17	CSARDLVAASFTDTQYF	TGCAGTGCTAGAGATCTCGTCGCGGCGAGCTTCACAGATACGCAGTATTTT
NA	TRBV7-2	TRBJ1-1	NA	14	CASSLAGGGAEAFF	TGTGCCAGCAGCTTAGCTGGGGGCGGGGCTGAAGCTTTCTTT
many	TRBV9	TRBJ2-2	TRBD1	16	CASSIRDRGYTGELFF	TGTGCCAGCAGCATACGGGACAGGGGATACACCGGGGAGCTGTTTTTT
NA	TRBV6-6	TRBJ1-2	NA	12	CASNLRGDGYTF	TGTGCCAGCAACTTACGTGGGGACGGCTACACCTTC
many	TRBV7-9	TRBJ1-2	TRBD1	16	CASSSSDRVLTYGYTF	TGTGCCAGCAGCTCCTCCGACAGGGTTTTGACCTATGGCTACACCTTC
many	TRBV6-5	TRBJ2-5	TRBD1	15	CASSYVQGDQETQYF	TGTGCCAGCAGTTACGTACAGGGGGACCAAGAGACCCAGTACTTC
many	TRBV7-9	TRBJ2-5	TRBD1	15	CASSSQGTFGETQYF	TGTGCCAGCAGCTCACAGGGGACATTCGGGGAGACCCAGTACTTC
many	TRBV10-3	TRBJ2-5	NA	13	CAIGETGWETQYF	TGTGCCATCGGGGAAACAGGGTGGGAGACCCAGTACTTC
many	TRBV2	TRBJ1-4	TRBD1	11	CASSEDRVVVF	TGTGCCAGCAGCGAGGACAGGGTAGTGGTTTTT
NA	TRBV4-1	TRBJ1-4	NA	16	CASSQDPTGWDLKLFF	TGCGCCAGCAGCCAAGACCCAACAGGGTGGGACTTGAAACTGTTTTTT
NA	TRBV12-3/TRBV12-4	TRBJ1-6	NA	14	CAIRTGGLNSPLHF	TGTGCCATACGAACGGGGGGATTAAATTCACCCCTCCACTTT
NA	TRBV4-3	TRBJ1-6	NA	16	CASSQDLQGRRSPLHF	TGCGCCAGCAGCCAAGATCTGCAGGGACGAAGGTCACCCCTCCACTTT
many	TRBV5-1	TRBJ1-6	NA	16	CASSLIEPGWASPLHF	TGCGCCAGCAGCTTGATCGAGCCAGGGTGGGCTTCACCCCTCCACTTT
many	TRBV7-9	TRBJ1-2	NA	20	CASSLSTGGRFNRHHYGYTF	TGTGCCAGCAGCCTCTCAACGGGGGGGCGCTTTAACCGACACCACTATGGCTACACCTTC
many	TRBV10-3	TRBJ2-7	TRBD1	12	CAARDSSYEQYF	TGTGCCGCCCGGGACAGTTCCTACGAGCAGTACTTC
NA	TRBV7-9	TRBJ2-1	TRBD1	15	CASSLAGQRTNEQFF	TGTGCCAGCAGCTTAGCGGGACAGAGAACCAATGAGCAGTTCTTC
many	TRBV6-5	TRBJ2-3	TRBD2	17	CASRLLAGKTSTDTQYF	TGTGCCAGCAGGTTACTAGCGGGCAAGACTAGCACAGATACGCAGTATTTT
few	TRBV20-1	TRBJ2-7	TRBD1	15	CSARDPRGTGWWEYF	TGCAGTGCTAGAGATCCTAGAGGGACAGGGTGGTGGGAGTACTTC
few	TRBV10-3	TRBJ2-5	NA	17	CAISESGGPPTKETQYF	TGTGCCATCAGTGAGTCTGGGGGGCCCCCTACTAAAGAGACCCAGTACTTC
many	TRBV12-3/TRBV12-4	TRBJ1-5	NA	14	CASSSQGGNQPQHF	TGTGCCAGCAGTTCACAGGGTGGGAATCAGCCCCAGCATTTT
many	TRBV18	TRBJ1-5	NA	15	CASSPPGNSNQPQHF	TGTGCCAGCTCACCCCCGGGGAATAGCAATCAGCCCCAGCATTTT